The T cell receptor beta chain under discussion was sequenced for a study of glioma-infiltrating T cells. Amplification of TCR alpha and beta CDR3 regions from RNA used iRepertoire nested multiplex PCR. Via MiXCR, TCRdb re-called the multiplex PCR reads, giving one row per CDR3 protein. The sample lists roughly 120,000 distinct CDR3 sequences, about 23% occurring once. Germline loops: CDR1 SSHAT, CDR2 FNYEAQ (reference sequence). CDR3 size: 19 residues. The J segment lost 0 bases and the V segment lost 6 bases, leaving 17 bases of the junction unmatched. Of note for this clonotype: It may be a read error: a sequence one base away is much more abundant.

V is TRBV7-7 and J is TRBJ2-1; 7 bases match TRBD1. The TCR was taken from a human donor with low-grade glioma or glioblastoma, undergoing nonglioma brain surgery, or in good health (not recorded which). The specimen sequenced was glioma tissue, nonneoplastic brain tissue, or PBMCs (not recorded which). CDR3 DNA: TGTGCCAGCAGTGGACCGGGACAGAGGGATTATAGCTCCTACAATGAGCAGTTCTTC. It is translated as CASSGPGQRDYSSYNEQFF.